The rows below give T cell receptor beta chains drawn from one sample of a study of shared clonotypes between healthy human individuals. The data were produced by immunoSEQ multiplex PCR, yet TCRdb's version contains in-frame clones alone and is incomplete. This sample yields over a million clones, of which 65% to 75% are seen a single time; approximately 1.5% belongs to the top ten. Material for sequencing was memory CD4+ T cells sorted from blood. The receptors shown here come from a man between 18 and 29 years old in good health. CDR3s include the opening cysteine and the closing phenylalanine or tryptophan. D genes are given only for firm matches.

D gene | J gene | CDR3 length | V gene | CDR3 protein
NA | TRBJ2-6 | 15 | TRBV9 | CASSRDLSGANVLTF
NA | TRBJ1-4 | 15 | TRBV4-2 | CASSQVGGEDEKLFF
NA | TRBJ2-3 | 16 | TRBV7-9 | CASSLGDFEITDTQYF
TRBD2 | TRBJ2-7 | 14 | TRBV10-3 | CAITSPGGSYEQYF
NA | TRBJ1-2 | 14 | TRBV25-1 | CASSELGPTGRYTF
NA | TRBJ1-2 | 14 | TRBV4-3 | CASSQVPGNYGYTF
NA | TRBJ1-4 | 13 | TRBV14 | CASSPGAGEKLFF
TRBD1 | TRBJ2-3 | 13 | TRBV11-3 | CASSSTGGDTQYF
TRBD1 | TRBJ1-1 | 18 | TRBV9 | CASSVDAGTGGGGTEAFF
TRBD1 | TRBJ2-3 | 15 | TRBV9 | CASSVVGQITDTQYF
NA | TRBJ2-7 | 16 | TRBV9 | CASSPQGGGPSYEQYF
NA | TRBJ2-1 | 12 | TRBV15 | CATSAKAAEQFF
NA | TRBJ1-1 | 14 | TRBV16 | CASSQFSGGGEAFF
TRBD2 | TRBJ2-7 | 19 | TRBV19 | CASSIVGLAGGSSSYEQYF
NA | TRBJ1-5 | 10 | TRBV10-1 | CASRNQPQHF
TRBD1 | TRBJ1-5 | 17 | TRBV18 | CASSSDRGQDSNQPQHF
NA | TRBJ2-1 | 14 | TRBV7-9 | CASSAGVQYNEQFF
NA | TRBJ2-7 | 15 | TRBV7-9 | CASSLLDQGPYEQYF
NA | TRBJ2-7 | 16 | TRBV4-1 | CASSQPLTGALYEQYF
NA | TRBJ2-2 | 15 | TRBV4-3 | CASSQGGAATGELFF
TRBD2 | TRBJ2-7 | 15 | TRBV5-4 | CASSRETSGSYEQYF
NA | TRBJ2-5 | 13 | TRBV18 | CASSGQGKETQYF
NA | TRBJ2-1 | 15 | TRBV2 | CASSVEGPSYNEQFF
NA | TRBJ1-6 | 15 | TRBV19 | CASSMSKAAGSPLHF
NA | TRBJ2-2 | 13 | TRBV5-1 | CASSSLNTGELFF
TRBD2 | TRBJ2-3 | 15 | TRBV19 | CASSSGGAVLDTQYF
TRBD2 | TRBJ2-5 | 15 | TRBV5-4 | CASSRTSGSLETQYF
TRBD1 | TRBJ1-4 | 17 | TRBV15 | CATSSLGQGATNEKLFF
NA | TRBJ2-5 | 14 | TRBV9 | CASSVMPLGETQYF
NA | TRBJ1-5 | 14 | TRBV5-1 | CASSLGGINQPQHF
TRBD2 | TRBJ2-1 | 15 | TRBV5-4 | CASSLSGTSVNEQFF
TRBD2 | TRBJ2-5 | 17 | TRBV7-9 | CASSYGTSALLQETQYF
TRBD1 | TRBJ1-2 | 14 | TRBV19 | CASSMGTDGDGYTF
NA | TRBJ1-2 | 16 | TRBV7-9 | CASSLDGWEANYGYTF
NA | TRBJ1-1 | 16 | TRBV6-1 | CASSVGMTGANTEAFF
NA | TRBJ1-6 | 14 | TRBV5-1 | CASSLSREVSPLHF
TRBD1 | TRBJ1-2 | 13 | TRBV6-1 | CASSEADRGHYTF
NA | TRBJ2-1 | 15 | TRBV7-3 | CASSLAGSGHNEQFF
TRBD1 | TRBJ2-2 | 15 | TRBV6-1 | CASSSGRTGTGELFF
NA | TRBJ2-2 | 15 | TRBV10-3 | CAIGSLGSGTGELFF
NA | TRBJ2-2 | 14 | TRBV6-5 | CASSSEGNTEELFF
NA | TRBJ2-7 | 12 | TRBV10-3 | CAISGGQREQYF
NA | TRBJ2-1 | 16 | TRBV5-1 | CASSSSRRGSYNEQFF
TRBD1 | TRBJ1-2 | 15 | TRBV7-2 | CASSSLRGQGYGYTF
NA | TRBJ2-7 | 13 | TRBV5-6 | CASSLIGGYEQYF
NA | TRBJ2-3 | 16 | TRBV5-1 | CASSPPGLAHTDTQYF
TRBD2 | TRBJ2-3 | 16 | TRBV5-6 | CASSMISGGQGDTQYF
TRBD1 | TRBJ2-7 | 15 | TRBV6-1 | CASSDPYTGGGEQYF
NA | TRBJ2-2 | 17 | TRBV5-1 | CASSLSAGLRITGELFF
NA | TRBJ1-2 | 13 | TRBV6-1 | CATGRDLGYGYTF
NA | TRBJ1-1 | 16 | TRBV7-2 | CASSLGSAGMNTEAFF
NA | TRBJ1-2 | 14 | TRBV7-9 | CASSLAGRTYGYTF
NA | TRBJ1-1 | 15 | TRBV10-3 | CAISESRTPNTEAFF
TRBD1 | TRBJ2-2 | 17 | TRBV27 | CASSLSRQGAHTGELFF